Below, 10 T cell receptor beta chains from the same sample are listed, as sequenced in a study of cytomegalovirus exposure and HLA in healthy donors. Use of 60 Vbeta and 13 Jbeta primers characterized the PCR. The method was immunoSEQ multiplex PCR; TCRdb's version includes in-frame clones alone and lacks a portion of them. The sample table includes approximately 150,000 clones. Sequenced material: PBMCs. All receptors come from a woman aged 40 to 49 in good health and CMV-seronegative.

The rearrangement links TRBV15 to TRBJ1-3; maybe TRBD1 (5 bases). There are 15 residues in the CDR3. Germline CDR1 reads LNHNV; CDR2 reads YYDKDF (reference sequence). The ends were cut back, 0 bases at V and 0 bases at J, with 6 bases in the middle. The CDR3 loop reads CATSRDRVSGNTIYF. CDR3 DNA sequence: TGTGCCACCAGCAGAGACAGGGTCTCTGGAAACACCATATATTTT.

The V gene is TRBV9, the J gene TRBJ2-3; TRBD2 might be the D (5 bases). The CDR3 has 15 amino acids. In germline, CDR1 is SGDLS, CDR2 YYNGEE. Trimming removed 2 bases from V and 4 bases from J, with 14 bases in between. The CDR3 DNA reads TGTGCCAGCAGCGTGGGAGCTAGCCTGCCAGATACGCAGTATTTT. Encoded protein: CASSVGASLPDTQYF.

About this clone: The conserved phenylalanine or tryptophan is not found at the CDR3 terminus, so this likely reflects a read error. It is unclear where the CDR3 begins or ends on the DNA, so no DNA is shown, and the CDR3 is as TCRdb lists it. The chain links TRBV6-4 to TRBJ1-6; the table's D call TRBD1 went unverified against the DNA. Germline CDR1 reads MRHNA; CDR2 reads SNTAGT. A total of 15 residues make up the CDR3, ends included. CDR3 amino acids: CASTLRQGEGVRVLI.

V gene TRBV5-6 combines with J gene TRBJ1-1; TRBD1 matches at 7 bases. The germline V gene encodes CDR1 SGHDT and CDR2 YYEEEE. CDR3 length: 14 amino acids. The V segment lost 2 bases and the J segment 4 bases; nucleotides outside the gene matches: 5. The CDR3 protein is CASSLQGLRTEAFF. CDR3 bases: TGTGCCAGCAGCTTACAGGGGTTGCGCACTGAAGCTTTCTTT.

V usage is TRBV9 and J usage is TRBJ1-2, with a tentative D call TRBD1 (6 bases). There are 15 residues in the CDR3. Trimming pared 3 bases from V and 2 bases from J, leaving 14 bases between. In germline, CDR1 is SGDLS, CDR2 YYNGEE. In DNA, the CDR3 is TGTGCCAGCAGCGCCCAGACAGGTCCGAACTATGGCTACACCTTC. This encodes CASSAQTGPNYGYTF.

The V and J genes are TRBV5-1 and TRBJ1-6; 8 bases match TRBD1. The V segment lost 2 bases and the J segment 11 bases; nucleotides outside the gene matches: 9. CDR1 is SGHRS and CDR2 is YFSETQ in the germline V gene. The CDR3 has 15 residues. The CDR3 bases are TGCGCCAGCAGCTTCAAGGGACAGGAGTTAGCACCCCTCCACTTT. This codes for CASSFKGQELAPLHF.

CDR3 sequence reads: CASSLVTGSGVEKLFF. CDR3 in DNA: TGTGCCAGCAGCTTAGTGACGGGGAGCGGGGTTGAAAAACTGTTTTTT. The chain couples TRBV7-9 to TRBJ1-4; the D is unclear. Looked up from germline, CDR1 is SEHNR and CDR2 is FQNEAQ (reference sequence). This CDR3 is built from 16 residues. Trimming took off 1 base at V and 7 bases at J, with 16 bases between the two ends.

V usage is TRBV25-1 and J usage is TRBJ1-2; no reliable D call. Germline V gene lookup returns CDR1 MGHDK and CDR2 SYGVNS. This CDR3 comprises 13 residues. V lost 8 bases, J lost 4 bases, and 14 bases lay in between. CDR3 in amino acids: CASLEDEGYGYTF. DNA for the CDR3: TGTGCCAGCCTAGAAGACGAGGGCTATGGCTACACCTTC.

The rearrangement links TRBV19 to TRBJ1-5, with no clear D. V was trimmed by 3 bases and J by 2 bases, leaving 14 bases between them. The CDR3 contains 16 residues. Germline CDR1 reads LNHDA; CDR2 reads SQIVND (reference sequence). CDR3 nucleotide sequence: TGTGCCAGTAGTATTGGGTCTTTCGGGGGCAATCAGCCCCAGCATTTT. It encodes CASSIGSFGGNQPQHF.

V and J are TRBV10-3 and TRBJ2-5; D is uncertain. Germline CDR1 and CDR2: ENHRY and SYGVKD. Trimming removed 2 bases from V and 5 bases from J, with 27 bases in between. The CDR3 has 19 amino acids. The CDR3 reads CAISEPLESHYRTRETQYF. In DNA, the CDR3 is TGTGCCATCAGTGAGCCTCTCGAGAGTCACTATCGAACCCGGGAGACCCAGTACTTC.